Below, 6 T cell receptor beta chains from the same sample are listed, as sequenced in a study of blood T cell repertoires in COVID-19 (dated by TCRdb to the early 2020s). The library was generated by the immunoSEQ multiplex PCR assay. In its TCRdb copy, this immuneACCESS table keeps in-frame sequences only and misses some clones. Where compared with another copy, unresolved V genes explain less than half of these, and the others have no known cause. This sample is represented by about 190,000 clones; 70% to 80% of them were singletons. The ten largest clones represent approximately 13% of the sample. Sequencing was done on a sample of peripheral blood. The receptors were gathered from a man aged 45-60 years who had recovered from COVID-19.

This clone appeared a few times. The chain couples TRBV10-3 to TRBJ2-4; D is uncertain. Trimming shortened V by 2 bases and J by 6 bases, and 23 bases separated the two germline ends. Germline CDR1 reads ENHRY; CDR2 reads SYGVKD. The CDR3 totals 18 residues. The CDR3 region has the DNA TGTGCCATCAGTGAGGGGCAGTTAAAGTCCACTCCTGGAAACATTCAGTACTTC. It translates to CAISEGQLKSTPGNIQYF.

J is TRBJ1-1 and V is TRBV9, with D perhaps TRBD1 (5 bases). Germline V CDR1 and CDR2: SGDLS, YYNGEE. The CDR3 is 13 residues long. Deletions cut 3 bases from V and 4 bases from J, with 10 bases between. The CDR3 DNA follows: TGTGCCAGCAGCGGTAGTCAGGGCACTGAAGCTTTCTTT. This translates into CASSGSQGTEAFF.

This clone was found once. The chain has TRBV30 and TRBJ1-5; TRBD1 matches at 10 bases. The CDR3 loop spans 14 amino acids. CDR1 and CDR2 (germline): GTSNPN, SVGIG (reference sequence). Germline trimming cut 7 bases from V and 3 bases from J; bases unmatched to any gene: 6. CDR3 loop: CASGQGNHNQPQHF. CDR3 nucleotides: TGTGCCTCGGGACAGGGGAACCACAATCAGCCCCAGCATTTT.

This clone has just one count. The genes are TRBV30 and TRBJ1-6; D is uncertain. The CDR3 has 16 amino acids. Trimming left V 6 bases short and J 0 bases short, with 15 bases between. CDR1 and CDR2 from the germline V gene are GTSNPN and SVGIG (reference sequence). Here the CDR3 reads CACPREGGSYNSPLHF. In DNA, the CDR3 is TGTGCCTGTCCGAGAGAGGGTGGCTCCTATAATTCACCCCTCCACTTT.

The V call is TRBV10-3, the J call TRBJ2-3; TRBD2 matches at 7 bases. Germline values: CDR1 ENHRY, CDR2 SYGVKD. The CDR3 has 14 residues. After removal of 4 bases from V and 5 bases from J, the junction contained 6 bases not matched to a gene. CDR3 amino acids: CAISGSGGRDTQYF. In DNA, the CDR3 is TGTGCCATCAGTGGATCGGGAGGAAGAGATACGCAGTATTTT.

The chain combines TRBV2 with TRBJ2-7; a possible D gene is TRBD2 (6 bases). Germline lookup yields CDR1 SNHLY and CDR2 FYNNEI. Trimming took 6 bases from V and 4 from J, leaving 13 bases between them. The CDR3 has 13 amino acids. In DNA, the CDR3 is TGTGCCAGCAGCGCCGGGACTGTTTACGAGCAGTACTTC. This encodes CASSAGTVYEQYF.